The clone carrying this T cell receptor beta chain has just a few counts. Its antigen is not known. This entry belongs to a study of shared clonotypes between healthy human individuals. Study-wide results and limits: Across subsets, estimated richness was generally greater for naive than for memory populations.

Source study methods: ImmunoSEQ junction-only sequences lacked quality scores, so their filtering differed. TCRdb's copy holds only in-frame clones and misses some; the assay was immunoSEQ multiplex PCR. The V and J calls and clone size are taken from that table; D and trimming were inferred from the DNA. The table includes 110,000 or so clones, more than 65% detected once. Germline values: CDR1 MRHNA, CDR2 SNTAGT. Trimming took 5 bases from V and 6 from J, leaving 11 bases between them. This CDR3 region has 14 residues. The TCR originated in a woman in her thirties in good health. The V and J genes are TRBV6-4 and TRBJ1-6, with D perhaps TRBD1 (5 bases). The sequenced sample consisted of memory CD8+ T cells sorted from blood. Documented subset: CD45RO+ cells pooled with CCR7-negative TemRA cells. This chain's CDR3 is CASSQGASNSPLHF. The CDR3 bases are TGTGCCAGCAGTCAAGGGGCCAGTAATTCACCCCTCCACTTT.